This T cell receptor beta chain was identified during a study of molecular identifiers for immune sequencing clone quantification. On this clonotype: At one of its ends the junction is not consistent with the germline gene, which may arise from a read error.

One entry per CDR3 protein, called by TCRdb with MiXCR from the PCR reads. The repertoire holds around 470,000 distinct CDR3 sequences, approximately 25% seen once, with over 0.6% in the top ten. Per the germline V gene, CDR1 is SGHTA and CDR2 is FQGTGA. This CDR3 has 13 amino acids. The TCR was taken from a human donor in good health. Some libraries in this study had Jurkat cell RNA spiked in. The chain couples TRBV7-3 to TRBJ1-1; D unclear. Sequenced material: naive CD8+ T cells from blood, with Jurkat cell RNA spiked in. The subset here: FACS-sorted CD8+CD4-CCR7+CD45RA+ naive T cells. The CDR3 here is CASSTTLNTEALF. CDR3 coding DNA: TGTGCCAGCAGCACCACCCTGAACACTGAAGCTCTCTTT.